The 2 T cell receptor beta chains presented below share a single source sample, sequenced in a study of PD-1 blockade in mismatch repair-deficient tumors (dated by TCRdb to 2016 to 2017). The library was produced with the immunoSEQ multiplex PCR assay. TCRdb's version of the immuneACCESS table is confined to in-frame rearrangements and falls short of the full clone set. An unresolved V gene accounts for under half of the shortfall where checked; the remainder is of unknown origin. A total of 40,000 to 60,000 clones appear in this sample, approximately 81% of them only once. The leading ten clones occupy roughly 8.1% of the sample. The specimen was peripheral blood, collected roughly 21 weeks after starting pembrolizumab. The receptor source for this set is an adult with mismatch repair-deficient cancer.

The V call is TRBV7-3, the J call TRBJ2-3, with 7 bases lining up with TRBD2. The CDR3 has 14 amino acids. Germline lookup yields CDR1 SGHTA and CDR2 FQGTGA. V shed 9 bases and J 2 bases; nucleotides not matched to a gene: 8. The CDR3 DNA is TGTGCCAGTCGCGGGGGTGGAAACACAGATACGCAGTATTTT. This translates into CASRGGGNTDTQYF.

V is TRBV6-6 and J is TRBJ1-5; D uncertain. Germline V gene data show CDR1 as MNHNY and CDR2 as SVGAGI (reference sequence). V lost 2 bases and J 5 bases, leaving 10 bases between the germline ends. CDR3 length equals 14 residues. The CDR3 here is CASSYPSRDQPQHF. CDR3 coding DNA: TGTGCCAGCAGTTACCCGTCTCGAGATCAGCCCCAGCATTTT.